The 29 T cell receptor beta chains reported below all come from one sample, sequenced in a study of radiation and T cells in renal cell carcinoma. Documented time point: blood 2 weeks post-SBRT. The sample's treatment: 15 Gy SBRT to primary tumor, nephrectomy 4 weeks later. Here immunoSEQ multiplex PCR was the method, and the copy in TCRdb shows in-frame clones only, minus some. The sample lists some 75,000 clones; around 76% were seen once. The sample consisted of blood, taken from a patient whose treatment included radiotherapy and nephrectomy. The receptor set was obtained from a man in his sixties with renal cell carcinoma.

V usage is TRBV6-1 and J usage is TRBJ1-1, with TRBD1 matching 8 bases. CDR3 length: 14 amino acids. The V gene's germline CDR1 is MNHNS and CDR2 SASEGT. Losses at the gene ends were 7 bases for V and 2 bases for J; bases not matched to a gene: 6. The CDR3 sequence: CASMGDRTNTEAFF. The CDR3 region has the DNA TGTGCCAGCATGGGGGACAGGACAAACACTGAAGCTTTCTTT.

The count of this clone is one. The rearrangement joins TRBV19 to TRBJ1-1; D unresolved. In germline, CDR1 is LNHDA, CDR2 SQIVND (reference sequence). The CDR3 runs 13 residues. Trimming took off 4 bases at V and 3 bases at J, with 9 bases between the two ends. The CDR3 sequence: CASSSQVDTEAFF. CDR3 coding DNA: TGTGCCAGTAGTAGCCAAGTAGACACTGAAGCTTTCTTT.

This chain connects TRBV28 to TRBJ1-1; D remains unclear. The CDR3 length is 14 residues. Looked up from germline, CDR1 is MDHEN and CDR2 is SYDVKM. Trimming pared 6 bases from V and 0 bases from J, leaving 11 bases between. The CDR3 here is CASSLGQMNTEAFF. CDR3 nucleotides: TGTGCCAGCAGCTTAGGGCAGATGAACACTGAAGCTTTCTTT.

In its sample, this clone was seen once. CDR3: CASQLATPYEQYF. CDR3 DNA sequence: TGTGCCAGCCAATTGGCCACTCCCTACGAGCAGTACTTC. The rearrangement uses TRBV6-1 and TRBJ2-7, with D unresolved. The CDR3 has 13 amino acids. V lost 8 bases to trimming and J lost 2 bases, with 13 bases between them. Germline assignment: CDR1 MNHNS and CDR2 SASEGT.

This clone was observed once. The chain combines TRBV6-4 with TRBJ2-1; D gene ambiguous. Germline CDR1 MRHNA, CDR2 SNTAGT. Trimming cost V 4 bases and J 0 bases, with 10 bases left between them. This CDR3 is 15 amino acids long. The CDR3 region is CASSVLPSSYNEQFF. CDR3 DNA sequence: TGTGCCAGCAGTGTACTGCCGAGCTCCTACAATGAGCAGTTCTTC.

J is TRBJ1-4 and V is TRBV2; no definite D call. CDR1 is SNHLY, CDR2 FYNNEI, per germline. The CDR3 covers 14 residues. The germline V and J ends were trimmed by 7 bases and 0 bases, with 9 bases remaining between them. The CDR3 coding sequence is TGTGCCAGCAACCAGGACCCAACTAATGAAAAACTGTTTTTT. Protein: CASNQDPTNEKLFF.

This clone was seen a handful of times. The rearrangement joins TRBV10-2 to TRBJ1-6, with D possibly being TRBD1 (5 bases). V lost 7 bases to trimming and J lost 7 bases, with 11 bases between them. The CDR3 totals 13 residues. Germline CDR1 is WSHSY and CDR2 is SAAADI. The CDR3 loop reads CASMRGQNSPLHF. The CDR3 DNA follows: TGCGCCAGCATGAGGGGCCAGAATTCACCCCTCCACTTT.

The chain employs TRBV5-6 and TRBJ2-1; a possible D gene is TRBD2 (5 bases). CDR3 size: 16 residues. Germline V gene sequence: CDR1 SGHDT, CDR2 YYEEEE. Between the trimmed V and J ends, which lost 1 base and 3 bases, there was a span of 14 bases. CDR3 DNA: TGTGCCAGCAGCTTGATCGGGGAAAATAACTACAATGAGCAGTTCTTC. Its protein is CASSLIGENNYNEQFF.

The genes are TRBV6-1 and TRBJ2-2; no definite D call. Germline lookup yields CDR1 MNHNS and CDR2 SASEGT. The CDR3 spans 13 residues. V was cut by 3 bases and J by 4 bases, with 6 bases left in between. The CDR3 is CASSETRTGELFF. The CDR3 nucleotides read TGTGCCAGCAGTGAGACCCGCACCGGGGAGCTGTTTTTT.

The rearrangement uses TRBV4-1 and TRBJ2-7, with TRBD2 matching over 7 bases. J lost 4 bases, V lost 2 bases, and 11 bases had no gene match. The germline V gene has CDR1 MGHRA and CDR2 YSYEKL. CDR3 length: 16 amino acids. DNA for the CDR3: TGCGCCAGCAGCCAACCAACTAGCGCAGGACGGTACGAGCAGTACTTC. Its protein product is CASSQPTSAGRYEQYF.

The chain is built from TRBV14 and TRBJ2-1; D unclear. This CDR3 comprises 15 residues. Germline CDR1 is SGHDN and CDR2 is FVKESK. Trimming took off 4 bases at V and 8 bases at J, with 18 bases between the two ends. CDR3 nucleotide sequence: TGTGCCAGCAGCCCGACCGAGCGTGTGTGGGATGAGCAGTTCTTC. The encoded protein is CASSPTERVWDEQFF.

This chain links TRBV28 with TRBJ1-2; D gene uncertain. V dropped 6 bases and J dropped 8 bases, with 10 bases sitting between them. CDR1 and CDR2 (germline): MDHEN, SYDVKM. This CDR3 is built from 11 residues. CDR3 DNA sequence: TGTGCCAGCAGCATCGGCTCGGGCTACACCTTC. Translated, it gives CASSIGSGYTF.

This clone was observed once. The chain joins TRBV28 to TRBJ1-1; 9 nucleotides agree with TRBD1. CDR1 MDHEN and CDR2 SYDVKM come from the germline V gene. CDR3 length: 13 amino acids. The V segment lost 7 bases and the J segment 5 bases; nucleotides outside the gene matches: 5. CDR3 region: CASIYRGLTEAFF. The CDR3 DNA reads TGTGCCAGCATTTACAGGGGGCTTACTGAAGCTTTCTTT.

This clone was seen only a few times. The rearrangement uses TRBV4-1 and TRBJ2-7; 8 bases are shared with TRBD1. V dropped 4 bases and J dropped 2; count of bases not matched to a gene: 4. The CDR3 contains 14 residues. Germline lookup yields CDR1 MGHRA and CDR2 YSYEKL. The CDR3 reads CASSLPTGAYEQYF. Written as DNA, the CDR3 is TGCGCCAGCAGCCTGCCGACAGGGGCCTACGAGCAGTACTTC.

This clone was observed a handful of times. The V gene is TRBV9, the J gene TRBJ2-5; 10 nucleotides agree with TRBD2. Germline CDR1 SGDLS, CDR2 YYNGEE. Trimming at V came to 4 bases and at J to 2 bases, leaving 2 bases not matched to a gene. CDR3 length: 14 residues. CDR3 protein: CASSPAGGQETQYF. Here the CDR3 DNA reads TGTGCCAGCAGCCCAGCGGGAGGGCAAGAGACCCAGTACTTC.

The V and J genes are TRBV6-1 and TRBJ2-7, with 10 bases fitting TRBD1. CDR3 length: 15 amino acids. From germline, CDR1 is MNHNS and CDR2 SASEGT. V lost 8 bases and J lost 4; bases outside the gene matches: 11. CDR3 sequence: CASLGSGQGIYEQYF. The CDR3 DNA is TGTGCCAGCCTTGGTTCGGGACAGGGGATTTACGAGCAGTACTTC.

The chain has TRBV28 and TRBJ2-5; 9 bases are a match to TRBD2. The V gene's germline CDR1 is MDHEN and CDR2 SYDVKM. CDR3 length equals 14 residues. With 2 bases clipped from V and 5 bases from J, the junction kept 3 bases outside the gene matches. CDR3 region: CASSLAGGRETQYF. The CDR3 region has the DNA TGTGCCAGCAGTTTAGCGGGAGGGCGGGAGACCCAGTACTTC. The full variable domain, in which reference TRBV28 and TRBJ2-5 provide the parts outside the CDR3, is DVKVTQSSRYLVKRTGEKVFLECVQDMDHENMFWYRQDPGLGLRLIYFSYDVKMKEKGDIPEGYSVSREKKERFSLILESASTNQTSMYLCASSLAGGRETQYFGPGTRLLVL.

This chain joins TRBV6-1 and TRBJ1-1; D may be TRBD1 (6 bases). Trimming left V 7 bases short and J 3 bases short, with 18 bases between. CDR1 is MNHNS, CDR2 SASEGT, per germline. This CDR3 is built from 15 residues. The CDR3 DNA follows: TGTGCCAGCAACAAAGGGGGGGGCGAGGACACTGAAGCTTTCTTT. Encoded protein: CASNKGGGEDTEAFF.

The chain joins TRBV6-5 to TRBJ2-1; the D is unclear. CDR3 length: 14 amino acids. Deletions cut 4 bases from V and 4 bases from J, with 11 bases between. Germline CDR1 is MNHEY and CDR2 is SVGAGI. The CDR3 region has the DNA TGTGCCAGCAGTTCCCCCCAGAGATACAATGAGCAGTTCTTC. Amino acid sequence: CASSSPQRYNEQFF.

This sequence joins TRBV5-6 and TRBJ2-7; tentative D call: TRBD2 (5 bases). CDR1 is SGHDT and CDR2 is YYEEEE in the germline V gene. Trimming removed 2 bases from V and 4 bases from J, with 25 bases in between. The CDR3 has 18 residues. The CDR3 DNA is TGTGCCAGCAGCTTTCGGGCCGTACTAGGGCAGCCGGATTACGAGCAGTACTTC. This gives the protein CASSFRAVLGQPDYEQYF. Variable domain in full (rest from reference TRBV5-6 and TRBJ2-7): DAGVTQSPTHLIKTRGQQVTLRCSPKSGHDTVSWYQQALGQGPQFIFQYYEEEERQRGNFPDRFSGHQFPNYSSELNVNALLLGDSALYLCASSFRAVLGQPDYEQYFGPGTRLTVT.

The V call is TRBV29-1, the J call TRBJ2-2, with TRBD1 as a possible D gene (5 bases). The V end lost 0 bases, the J end lost 1 base, and 9 bases lay between the germline ends. The V gene's germline CDR1 is SQVTM and CDR2 ANQGSEA. This CDR3 comprises 15 residues. This CDR3 is CSVEDHRGNTGELFF. CDR3 DNA: TGCAGCGTTGAAGATCATAGGGGGAACACCGGGGAGCTGTTTTTT.

CDR3 nucleotides: TGTGCCAGCAGTGACGAGGACAGGTGGAATGAAAAACTGTTTTTT. Translated, it gives CASSDEDRWNEKLFF. The chain carries TRBV6-1 and TRBJ1-4, with 7 bases matching TRBD1. After removal of 3 bases from V and 5 bases from J, the junction contained 6 bases not matched to a gene. This CDR3 has 15 amino acids. Per the germline V gene, CDR1 is MNHNS and CDR2 is SASEGT.

V usage is TRBV6-6 and J usage is TRBJ1-3; D remains ambiguous. With 2 bases removed from V and 16 bases from J, the gap between germline ends came to 21 bases. From germline, CDR1 is MNHNY and CDR2 SVGAGI (reference sequence). The CDR3 has 14 residues. The CDR3 DNA follows: TGTGCCAGCAGTTACGAGGCAGTGAAGTGGAGCCTCTATTTT. This gives the protein CASSYEAVKWSLYF.

This CDR3 reads CASSLGGGAGPYEQYF. DNA for the CDR3: TGTGCCAGCAGCTTAGGAGGGGGCGCGGGTCCCTACGAGCAGTACTTC. This chain uses TRBV5-6 with TRBJ2-7, with a tentative D call TRBD1 (7 bases). Trimming removed 2 bases at V and 2 bases at J, with 17 bases between. The CDR3 is 16 amino acids. Germline CDR1 and CDR2: SGHDT and YYEEEE.

The chain recombines TRBV19 with TRBJ1-2; D is possibly TRBD1 (6 bases). The germline gives CDR1 LNHDA, CDR2 SQIVND (reference sequence). The CDR3 extends over 14 amino acids. V was shortened by 5 bases and J by 8 bases, with 18 bases between the two germline ends. DNA of the CDR3: TGTGCCAGTAGTCCAACGCAGGGGCGGAGAGGCTACACCTTC. As protein: CASSPTQGRRGYTF.

The chain uses TRBV5-1 and TRBJ2-5; 7 bases fit TRBD1. CDR1 SGHRS and CDR2 YFSETQ come from the germline V gene. This CDR3 is 14 amino acids long. With 4 bases clipped from V and 2 bases from J, the junction kept 5 bases outside the gene matches. CDR3: CASSEGAGQETQYF. The CDR3 nucleotides read TGCGCCAGCAGCGAGGGGGCCGGGCAAGAGACCCAGTACTTC. The full variable domain, in which reference TRBV5-1 and TRBJ2-5 provide the parts outside the CDR3, is KAGVTQTPRYLIKTRGQQVTLSCSPISGHRSVSWYQQTPGQGLQFLFEYFSETQRNKGNFPGRFSGRQFSNSRSEMNVSTLELGDSALYLCASSEGAGQETQYFGPGTRLLVL.

With respect to this clone: A much larger clone lies one base from this, so it may be a read error. The chain joins TRBV6-5 to TRBJ1-2; D is uncertain. Germline assignment: CDR1 MNHEY and CDR2 SVGAGI. V lost 0 bases and J 8 bases, leaving 7 bases between the germline ends. The length of the CDR3 is 12 residues. For the CDR3, the DNA is TGTGCCAGCAGTTACTCTTCGGGGGGCTACACCTTC. This gives the protein CASSYSSGGYTF.

For this clone: Compared with germline, one end of the junction differs, possibly owing to a read error. The chain recombines TRBV30 with TRBJ2-7; possible D gene TRBD2, 6 bases. The CDR3 length is 12 residues. The germline V gene encodes CDR1 GTSNPN and CDR2 SVGIG (reference sequence). The CDR3 spells CAWSGGAYQQYF. CDR3 DNA sequence: TGTGCCTGGAGTGGCGGGGCCTACCAGCAGTACTTC.

A remark on this clone: Other DNA sequences within the sample encode an identical CDR3. This chain links TRBV7-2 with TRBJ2-1, with 9 bases aligning to TRBD2. J gave up 0 bases and V 2 bases, and 2 bases lay outside the gene matches. This CDR3 has 16 residues. The germline CDR1 and CDR2 sequences are SGHTA and FQGNSA. The CDR3 protein is CASSLFSGSSYNEQFF. In nucleotides, the CDR3 is TGTGCCAGCAGCTTATTTAGCGGGAGCTCCTACAATGAGCAGTTCTTC.